A single sample gave rise to the 15 T cell receptor beta chains below, sequenced in a study of patients and donors after allogeneic stem cell transplantation (dated by TCRdb to 2020 to 2022). The protocol used for the library was RT-PCR. For sequencing, a NextSeq 550 was employed. The public reads were reprocessed in TCRdb via fastp at Q25 and MiXCR, keeping in-frame beta chains. Each entry merges the rows of one CDR3 protein and shows their most common DNA and genes. Recorded for this sample are approximately 210,000 distinct CDR3 sequences; around two fifths of them occurred a single time. Less than 40% of the sample is taken by the ten largest. The sample comprised blood, either unsorted or a sorted T cell fraction (not recorded which). The source of these receptors is a human donor who was either an allogeneic HSCT recipient or a stem cell or donor lymphocyte infusion donor (not recorded which). It is not recorded whose cells these are; they may come from a transplant donor.

This clonotype was picked up one time. The gene calls are TRBV9 and TRBJ2-1; a weak D match, TRBD2 (6 bases). The germline gives CDR1 SGDLS, CDR2 YYNGEE. There are 13 residues in the CDR3. Deletions cut 2 bases from V and 6 bases from J, with 9 bases between. The CDR3 DNA is TGTGCCAGCAGCGTCGCCGGGAGCAATGAGCAGTTCTTC. This gives the protein CASSVAGSNEQFF.

This clonotype was detected a few times. The genes are TRBV12-3 or TRBV12-4 and TRBJ2-3; 10 bases line up with TRBD2. CDR3 size: 14 residues. Losses at the gene ends were 10 bases for V and 2 bases for J; bases not matched to a gene: 6. CDR3 residues: CATKREGFTDTQYF. The DNA for the CDR3 is TGTGCCACCAAGCGGGAGGGTTTCACAGATACGCAGTATTTT.

V gene TRBV12-3 or TRBV12-4 combines with J gene TRBJ1-6; D is possibly TRBD1 (6 bases). The CDR3 has 16 residues. V gave up 5 bases and J gave up 7 bases, with 18 bases separating them. CDR3 sequence: CASSVAFLDRNSPLHF. CDR3 in DNA: TGTGCCAGCAGTGTGGCCTTTCTGGACAGAAATTCACCCCTCCACTTT.

J is TRBJ2-7 and V is TRBV7-7, with a possible D match to TRBD2 (5 bases). The germline CDR1 and CDR2 sequences are SSHAT and FNYEAQ (reference sequence). V gave up 0 bases and J gave up 3 bases, with 12 bases separating them. The CDR3 covers 15 residues. The CDR3 reads CASSLAAGMHYEQYF. In nucleotides, the CDR3 is TGTGCCAGCAGCTTAGCAGCCGGGATGCACTACGAGCAGTACTTC.

V usage is TRBV7-2 and J usage is TRBJ2-1; the D gene is possibly TRBD2 (6 bases). The V end was cut by 5 bases, the J end by 13 bases, with 18 bases between. The CDR3 spans 13 residues. Germline V CDR1 and CDR2: SGHTA, FQGNSA. CDR3 loop: CASSRSVGGIQFF. In DNA form, the CDR3 reads TGTGCCAGCAGCCGCTCGGTGGGCGGGATCCAGTTCTTC.

This clonotype was counted once. The chain joins TRBV29-1 to TRBJ2-7, with D possibly being TRBD2 (7 bases). The CDR3 sequence is 13 residues long. The V and J ends lost 6 bases and 5 bases respectively, with 17 bases between them. CDR1 is SQVTM and CDR2 is ANQGSEA in the germline V gene. The DNA of the CDR3 is TGCAGCGTGGGGGGGGCGCTTGGCAACGAGCAGTACTTC. It specifies CSVGGALGNEQYF.

DNA for the CDR3: TGCAGTGCTAGCGGGGACGACAATCAGCCCCAGCATTTT. This sequence encodes CSASGDDNQPQHF. The rearrangement joins TRBV20-1 to TRBJ1-5; weak D call: TRBD1 (5 bases). CDR1 and CDR2 from the germline V gene are DFQATT and SNEGSKA (reference sequence). The CDR3 sequence is 13 residues long. Trimming left V 3 bases short and J 3 bases short, with 9 bases between.

V and J are TRBV15 and TRBJ1-5, with D possibly TRBD1 on 5 matching bases. The germline V and J ends were trimmed by 5 bases and 4 bases, with 15 bases remaining between them. This CDR3 comprises 15 residues. CDR1 and CDR2 from the germline V gene are LNHNV and YYDKDF (reference sequence). The CDR3 spells CATSPTGLENQPQHF. CDR3 in DNA: TGTGCCACCAGCCCGACGGGACTGGAGAATCAGCCCCAGCATTTT.

The chain is built from TRBV9 and TRBJ2-7; D ambiguous. The CDR3 contains 12 residues. From germline, CDR1 is SGDLS and CDR2 YYNGEE. Between the trimmed V and J ends, which lost 0 bases and 4 bases, there was a span of 5 bases. The CDR3 bases are TGTGCCAGCAGCGTAGAGGGTTACGAGCAGTACTTC. Its protein is CASSVEGYEQYF.

This clonotype occurred a few times. This chain joins TRBV7-8 and TRBJ1-1, with 7 positions matching TRBD1. CDR3 size: 17 residues. V lost 1 base and J lost 2; bases outside the gene matches: 10. CDR1 is SGHVS, CDR2 FQNEAQ, per germline. CDR3 amino acids: CASSLGTRTGANTEAFF. The CDR3, as DNA: TGTGCCAGCAGCTTAGGGACTCGGACAGGAGCTAACACTGAAGCTTTCTTT.

The gene calls are TRBV5-4 and TRBJ2-2; tentative D call: TRBD2 (5 bases). V dropped 4 bases and J dropped 10 bases, with 11 bases sitting between them. The CDR3 length is 12 residues. Germline V gives CDR1 SGHNT, CDR2 YYREEE (reference sequence). CDR3 nucleotide sequence: TGTGCCAGCAGCGGAACTAGGCAGGAGCTGTTTTTT. Its protein is CASSGTRQELFF.

The chain carries TRBV12-3 or TRBV12-4 and TRBJ2-1, with D hard to call. CDR3 length equals 14 residues. Deletions cut 3 bases from V and 0 bases from J, with 6 bases between. The CDR3 is CASSFTSSYNEQFF. CDR3 nucleotides: TGTGCCAGCAGTTTTACGAGCTCCTACAATGAGCAGTTCTTC.

V usage is TRBV28 and J usage is TRBJ2-1; tentatively, D is TRBD2 (6 bases). V lost 5 bases, J lost 2 bases, and 22 bases lay in between. From germline, CDR1 is MDHEN and CDR2 SYDVKM. The CDR3 has 18 amino acids. In DNA, the CDR3 is TGTGCCAGCAGTCCGCTCGAAGGCGGGAAATGGGCCTACAATGAGCAGTTCTTC. This codes for CASSPLEGGKWAYNEQFF.

The chain uses TRBV12-3 or TRBV12-4 and TRBJ1-2; 8 nucleotides agree with TRBD1. The junction had 12 bases not matched to a gene; V was cut back by 6 bases and J by 3 bases. The CDR3 runs 16 residues. CDR3 amino acids: CASSRLPDRVDYGYTF. The CDR3 DNA sequence: TGTGCCAGCAGCCGTCTCCCGGACAGGGTGGACTATGGCTACACCTTC.

The chain carries TRBV5-6 and TRBJ1-2, with D possibly TRBD1 on 5 matching bases. The CDR3 sequence is 17 residues long. With 2 bases removed from V and 4 bases from J, the gap between germline ends came to 21 bases. Germline-derived CDR1 and CDR2 are SGHDT and YYEEEE. CDR3 protein: CASSFWLLGGSFYGYTF. The CDR3 DNA reads as TGTGCCAGCAGCTTTTGGTTGCTGGGGGGTAGCTTCTATGGCTACACCTTC.